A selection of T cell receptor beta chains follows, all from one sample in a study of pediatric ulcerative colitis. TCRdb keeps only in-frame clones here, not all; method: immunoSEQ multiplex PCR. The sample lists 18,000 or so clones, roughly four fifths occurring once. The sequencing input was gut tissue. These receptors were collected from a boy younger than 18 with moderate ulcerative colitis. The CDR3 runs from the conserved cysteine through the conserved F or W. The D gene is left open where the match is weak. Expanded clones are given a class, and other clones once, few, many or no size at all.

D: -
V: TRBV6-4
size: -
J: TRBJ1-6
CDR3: CASSDQGGNSPLHF
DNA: TGTGCCAGCAGTGACCAAGGGGGTAATTCACCCCTCCACTTT

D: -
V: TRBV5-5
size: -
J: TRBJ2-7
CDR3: CASSRVNEQYF
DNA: TGTGCCAGCAGCAGGGTTAACGAGCAGTACTTC

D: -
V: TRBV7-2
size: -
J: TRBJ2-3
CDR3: CASSDSRGTDTQYF
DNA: TGTGCCAGCAGTGACTCTAGGGGCACAGATACGCAGTATTTT

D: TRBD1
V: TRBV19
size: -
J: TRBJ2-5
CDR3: CASSQQRTGQETQYF
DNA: TGTGCCAGTAGTCAACAGCGGACAGGCCAAGAGACCCAGTACTTC

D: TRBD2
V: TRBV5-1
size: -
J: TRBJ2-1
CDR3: CASSSSGAYNEQFF
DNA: TGCGCCAGCAGCTCTAGCGGGGCATACAATGAGCAGTTCTTC

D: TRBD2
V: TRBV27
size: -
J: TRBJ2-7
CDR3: CASSGAGGISYEQYF
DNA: TGTGCCAGCAGTGGAGCGGGAGGGATCTCCTACGAGCAGTACTTC

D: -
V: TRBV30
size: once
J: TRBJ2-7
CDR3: CAWSAGTLASYEQYF
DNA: TGTGCCTGGAGTGCTGGGACACTCGCCTCCTACGAGCAGTACTTC

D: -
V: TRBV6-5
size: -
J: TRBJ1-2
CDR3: CASWLRDFRGYTF
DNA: TGTGCCAGCTGGCTCCGAGATTTCAGGGGCTACACCTTC

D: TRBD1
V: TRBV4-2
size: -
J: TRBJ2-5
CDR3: CASSQDSGGETQYF
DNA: TGTGCCAGCAGCCAAGATTCAGGGGGAGAGACCCAGTACTTC

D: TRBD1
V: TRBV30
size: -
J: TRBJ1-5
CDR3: CAWSGTGSYQPQHF
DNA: TGTGCCTGGTCCGGGACAGGGAGTTATCAGCCCCAGCATTTT

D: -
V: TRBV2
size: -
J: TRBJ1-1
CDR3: CASRPGRVSTEAFF
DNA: TGTGCCAGCAGACCGGGACGGGTGAGCACTGAAGCTTTCTTT

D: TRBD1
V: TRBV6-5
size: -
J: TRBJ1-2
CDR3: CASSWGQGKPWGYTF
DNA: TGTGCCAGCAGTTGGGGACAGGGGAAACCCTGGGGCTACACCTTC

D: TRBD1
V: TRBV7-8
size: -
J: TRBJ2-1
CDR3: CASSPKQGTGKYNEQFF
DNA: TGTGCCAGCAGCCCGAAACAAGGGACAGGGAAGTACAATGAGCAGTTCTTC

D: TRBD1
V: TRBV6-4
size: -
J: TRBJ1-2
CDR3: CASSEPGTGYGYTF
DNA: TGTGCCAGCAGTGAACCCGGGACAGGCTATGGCTACACCTTC

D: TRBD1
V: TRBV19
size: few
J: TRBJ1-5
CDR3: CASSIRDRDHQPQHF
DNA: TGTGCCAGTAGTATCCGGGACAGGGACCATCAGCCCCAGCATTTT

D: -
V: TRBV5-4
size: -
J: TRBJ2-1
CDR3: CASSLASNRHNEQFF
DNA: TGTGCCAGCAGCTTGGCCTCTAACAGACACAATGAGCAGTTCTTC

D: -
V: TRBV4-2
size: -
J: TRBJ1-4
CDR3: CASSLTRVGRSSNEKLFF
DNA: TGTGCCAGCAGCCTAACGAGGGTTGGACGGTCTTCCAATGAAAAACTGTTTTTT

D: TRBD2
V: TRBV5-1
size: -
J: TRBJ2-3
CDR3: CASSLGVAGEGTDTQYF
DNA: TGCGCCAGCAGCTTGGGAGTAGCGGGAGAGGGCACAGATACGCAGTATTTT

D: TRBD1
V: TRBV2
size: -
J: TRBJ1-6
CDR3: CASTGQKHNSPLHF
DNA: TGTGCCAGCACGGGACAGAAGCATAATTCACCCCTCCACTTT

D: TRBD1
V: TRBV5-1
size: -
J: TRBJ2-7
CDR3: CASSLAQGAGYEQYF
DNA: TGCGCCAGCAGCTTGGCGCAGGGGGCTGGGTACGAGCAGTACTTC

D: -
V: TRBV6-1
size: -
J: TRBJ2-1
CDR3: CASSGRAYNEQFF
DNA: TGTGCCAGCAGTGGACGGGCGTACAATGAGCAGTTCTTC

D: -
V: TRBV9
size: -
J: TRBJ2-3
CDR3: CASSPGEGTDTQYF
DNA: TGTGCCAGCAGCCCCGGGGAGGGCACAGATACGCAGTATTTT

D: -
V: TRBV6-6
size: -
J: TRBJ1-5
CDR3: CASSSQGPGQPQHF
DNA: TGTGCCAGCAGCTCCCAGGGGCCCGGGCAGCCCCAGCATTTT

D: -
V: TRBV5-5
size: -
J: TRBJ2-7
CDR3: CASSLMTGTWNEQYF
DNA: TGTGCCAGCAGCCTAATGACCGGGACCTGGAACGAGCAGTACTTC

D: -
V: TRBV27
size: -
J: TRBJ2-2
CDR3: CASSPFRGGYTGELFF
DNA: TGTGCCAGCAGTCCCTTCCGGGGCGGTTACACCGGGGAGCTGTTTTTT

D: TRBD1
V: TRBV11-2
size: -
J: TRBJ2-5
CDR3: CASSLGGTAIETQYF
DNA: TGTGCCAGCAGCTTAGGTGGGACAGCGATAGAGACCCAGTACTTC

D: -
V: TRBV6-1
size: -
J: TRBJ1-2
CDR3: CASSLPDTNYGYTF
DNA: TGTGCCAGCAGTCTACCGGACACAAACTATGGCTACACCTTC

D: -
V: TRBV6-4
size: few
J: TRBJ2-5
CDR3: CASSEGWGQTQYF
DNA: TGTGCCAGCAGTGAGGGATGGGGGCAGACCCAGTACTTC

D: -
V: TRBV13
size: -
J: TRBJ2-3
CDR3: CASSRLIQGGSDTQYF
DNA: TGTGCCAGCAGCCGTCTTATACAGGGCGGATCAGATACGCAGTATTTT

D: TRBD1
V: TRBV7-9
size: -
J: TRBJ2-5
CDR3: CASSLTSGQGSETQYF
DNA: TGTGCCAGCAGCTTGACTTCGGGACAGGGATCAGAGACCCAGTACTTC

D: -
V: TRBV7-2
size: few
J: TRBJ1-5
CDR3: CASSLLDSPNQPQHF
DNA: TGTGCCAGCAGCTTACTTGACAGCCCTAATCAGCCCCAGCATTTT

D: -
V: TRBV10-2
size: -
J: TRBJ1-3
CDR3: CASSEQIRNTIYF
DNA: TGCGCCAGCAGTGAGCAGATCAGAAACACCATATATTTT

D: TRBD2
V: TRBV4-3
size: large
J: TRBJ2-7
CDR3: CASSQEVTQRGGYEQYF
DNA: TGCGCCAGCAGCCAAGAGGTAACCCAGCGGGGAGGTTACGAGCAGTACTTC

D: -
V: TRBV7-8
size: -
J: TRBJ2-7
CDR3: CASRDNSYEQYF
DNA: TGTGCCAGCAGGGACAACTCCTACGAGCAGTACTTC

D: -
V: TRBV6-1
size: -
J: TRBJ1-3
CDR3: CASSEWEGSTIYF
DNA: TGTGCCAGCAGTGAATGGGAAGGAAGCACCATATATTTT